A selection of T cell receptor beta chains follows, all from one sample in a study of cytomegalovirus exposure and HLA in healthy donors. Profiling relied on immunoSEQ multiplex PCR, and the TCRdb table lists in-frame clones only, not all of them. The sample carries about 140,000 clones, 66% recorded once. Sequencing used PBMCs. The receptors originated from a woman aged 55 to 70 in good health and CMV-seronegative. Each CDR3 is given with its conserved first and last residue. The D gene is left open where the match is weak. Some rows mark clone size as missing; the rest say once, few, many or name a class of expanded clone.

cdr3_length j_call clone_size v_call d_call cdr3_aa cdr3_nt
14 TRBJ2-5 NA TRBV9 NA CASSVGHAGETQYF TGTGCCAGCAGCGTAGGTCACGCGGGGGAGACCCAGTACTTC
11 TRBJ2-5 NA TRBV5-1 NA CASSVGETQYF TGCGCCAGCTCGGTCGGAGAGACCCAGTACTTC
17 TRBJ1-3 NA TRBV19 TRBD1 CASSGDRDRFSGNTIYF TGTGCCAGTAGTGGGGACAGGGACCGTTTCTCTGGAAACACCATATATTTT
15 TRBJ2-1 NA TRBV5-1 NA CASSSGGTAVNEQFF TGCGCCAGCAGCTCCGGAGGAACGGCGGTCAATGAGCAGTTCTTC
15 TRBJ2-3 NA TRBV5-4 TRBD2 CASSPGLALTDTQYF TGTGCCAGCAGCCCTGGACTAGCCTTGACAGATACGCAGTATTTT
13 TRBJ1-2 NA TRBV2 TRBD1 CASSLTGGYGYTF TGTGCCAGCAGCTTGACAGGGGGCTATGGCTACACCTTC
13 TRBJ2-5 NA TRBV28 NA CASSLQGGETQYF TGTGCCAGCAGTTTACAGGGGGGAGAGACCCAGTACTTC
16 TRBJ2-1 NA TRBV9 TRBD1 CASSVNRDRVNNEQFF TGTGCCAGCAGCGTAAATCGGGACAGGGTTAACAATGAGCAGTTCTTC
12 TRBJ2-2 NA TRBV5-1 NA CASSSFTGELFF TGCGCCAGCAGCTCTTTTACCGGGGAGCTGTTTTTT
14 TRBJ1-1 NA TRBV18 NA CASSRQEMNTEAFF TGTGCCAGCTCCAGACAGGAAATGAACACTGAAGCTTTCTTT
16 TRBJ2-1 NA TRBV5-1 TRBD2 CASSLVASGACNEQFF TGCGCCAGCAGCTTGGTGGCTAGCGGAGCCTGCAATGAGCAGTTCTTC
14 TRBJ2-5 few TRBV27 TRBD1 CASSSGTGSETQYF TGTGCCAGCAGTTCCGGGACAGGGTCAGAGACCCAGTACTTC
13 TRBJ1-3 NA TRBV7-9 NA CASSLSSGNTIYF TGTGCCAGCAGCCTATCATCTGGAAACACCATATATTTT
16 TRBJ1-6 NA TRBV19 NA CASSMSAGRVNSPLHF TGTGCCAGTAGTATGTCGGCAGGGAGGGTAAATTCACCCCTCCACTTT
15 TRBJ2-2 NA TRBV10-3 TRBD1 CAISEATGGTGELFF TGTGCCATCAGTGAGGCCACAGGGGGTACCGGGGAGCTGTTTTTT
16 TRBJ1-3 NA TRBV5-8 NA CASTLYRGGSGNTIYF TGTGCCAGCACCCTCTACCGGGGGGGGTCTGGAAACACCATATATTTT
15 TRBJ2-3 NA TRBV7-9 NA CASSLLGAGTDTQYF TGTGCCAGCAGCTTATTGGGGGCCGGCACAGATACGCAGTATTTT
16 TRBJ1-2 NA TRBV5-1 TRBD1 CATPTTPGQTNYGYTF TGCGCCACCCCGACGACCCCGGGACAGACTAACTATGGCTACACCTTC
14 TRBJ2-5 NA TRBV6-6 NA CASSYKRWQETQYF TGTGCCAGCAGTTACAAGCGGTGGCAAGAGACCCAGTACTTC
15 TRBJ2-7 NA TRBV7-9 TRBD2 CASSPPSGSPNEQYF TGTGCCAGCAGCCCCCCGAGCGGGAGTCCCAACGAGCAGTACTTC
13 TRBJ2-7 NA TRBV15 NA CATSRGSHYEQYF TGTGCCACCAGCAGAGGCAGTCACTACGAGCAGTACTTC
13 TRBJ2-1 NA TRBV29-1 TRBD2 CSVWGGSGEVQFF TGCAGCGTTTGGGGGGGTTCTGGGGAGGTGCAGTTCTTC
13 TRBJ2-3 NA TRBV7-2 TRBD2 CASSSQAGGTQYF TGTGCCAGCAGCTCGCAGGCGGGGGGTACGCAGTATTTT
13 TRBJ2-7 NA TRBV27 TRBD1 CASSWDSKDEQYF TGTGCCAGCAGTTGGGACAGTAAGGACGAGCAGTACTTC
14 TRBJ1-2 NA TRBV9 NA CASSIDMSNYGYTF TGTGCCAGCAGCATCGACATGTCTAACTATGGCTACACCTTC
19 TRBJ1-1 few TRBV19 TRBD1 CASSSRRGQGGGGNAEAFF TGTGCCAGTAGTTCCCGCAGGGGACAGGGAGGGGGGGGGAACGCTGAAGCTTTCTTT
15 TRBJ2-7 NA TRBV21-1 NA CARPRQGEGPYEQYF TGTGCCAGACCCCGACAGGGGGAAGGTCCCTACGAGCAGTACTTC
14 TRBJ1-1 NA TRBV7-2 TRBD1 CASSFAGGNTEAFF TGTGCCAGCAGCTTTGCAGGGGGCAACACTGAAGCTTTCTTT
14 TRBJ1-5 NA TRBV6-5 TRBD1 CASSRQGGDQPQHF TGTGCCAGCAGCCGACAGGGCGGGGATCAGCCCCAGCATTTT
13 TRBJ1-2 NA TRBV21-1 NA CASSKFRRRGYTF TGTGCCAGCAGCAAATTCCGCCGCCGGGGCTACACCTTC
15 TRBJ1-1 NA TRBV6-1 TRBD1 CASSPYRGLDTEAFF TGTGCCAGCAGTCCGTACAGGGGACTAGACACTGAAGCTTTCTTT
15 TRBJ1-3 NA TRBV7-6 TRBD1 CASSLEDRLGNTIYF TGTGCCAGCAGCTTGGAGGACAGGCTGGGAAACACCATATATTTT
14 TRBJ2-5 NA TRBV25-1 TRBD1 CASSESRGWETQYF TGTGCCAGCAGTGAATCCAGGGGGTGGGAGACCCAGTACTTC
15 TRBJ2-7 NA TRBV6-1 TRBD1 CASSSWTGLSYEQYF TGTGCCAGCAGTTCCTGGACAGGTCTTAGCTACGAGCAGTACTTC
16 TRBJ1-6 NA TRBV5-1 NA CASRSLLGGYNSPLHF TGCGCCAGCAGATCCCTGTTGGGGGGTTATAATTCACCCCTCCACTTT
15 TRBJ2-7 NA TRBV28 TRBD1 CASSPHRTGYDEQYF TGTGCCAGCAGTCCCCATCGGACAGGGTACGACGAGCAGTACTTC
17 TRBJ2-3 NA TRBV4-2 TRBD2 CASSQVGAGGRPDTQYF TGTGCCAGCAGCCAAGTGGGAGCGGGGGGGCGTCCAGATACGCAGTATTTT
14 TRBJ2-5 once TRBV5-4 TRBD1 CASSLDRVTETQYF TGTGCCAGCAGCCTGGACAGGGTGACAGAGACCCAGTACTTC
17 TRBJ2-5 NA TRBV5-8 TRBD2 CASSLGLSGRPLETQYF TGTGCCAGCAGCTTGGGGTTGAGCGGGAGGCCGTTAGAGACCCAGTACTTC
15 TRBJ2-1 NA TRBV11-2 NA CASSLVTAERGEQFF TGTGCCAGCAGCTTAGTTACTGCAGAACGGGGTGAGCAGTTCTTC
14 TRBJ2-5 NA TRBV4-2 NA CASSQDRGGETQYF TGTGCCAGCAGCCAAGACAGGGGCGGAGAGACCCAGTACTTC
15 TRBJ2-7 NA TRBV21-1 NA CASSKEQGLSHEQYF TGTGCCAGCAGCAAAGAGCAGGGGTTGAGCCACGAGCAGTACTTC